The following is a T cell receptor (beta chain) sequence with its context. Data came from immunoSEQ multiplex PCR; TCRdb stores just in-frame clones and leaves some out. The sample contains 300,000 to 350,000 clones, around 92% of which appear only once. The sample comes from a study of blood T cell repertoires in COVID-19. Looking at the study overall: Acute and convalescent COVID-19 samples came from the United States, Italy and Spain. From T cells, B-cell-depleted T cells, or PBMCs came the material, which was cDNA or gDNA.

Germline V gene sequence: CDR1 MNHEY, CDR2 SVGAGI. The CDR3 contains 15 residues. Trimming took off 2 bases at V and 10 bases at J, with 20 bases between the two ends. Across about two dozen US areas, participants ranged in age from about 18 to 100 years. The source is a woman aged 30 to 39 who had recovered from COVID-19. Specimen: PBMCs or T cells enriched from blood (not recorded which). The chain employs TRBV6-5 and TRBJ1-2; no clear D. The CDR3 sequence: CASSYPDGTRVDYTF. CDR3 nucleotides: TGTGCCAGCAGTTACCCCGACGGAACGAGGGTTGACTACACCTTC.